This T cell receptor (beta chain) was sequenced in a study of Ad26.COV2.S vaccination and SARS-CoV-2 variants. Comments on this clone: No antigen is known for it.

The germline V gene encodes CDR1 MNHEY and CDR2 SVGAGI. This CDR3 contains 16 residues. Between the trimmed V and J ends, which lost 0 bases and 0 bases, there was a span of 9 bases. Produced via immunoSEQ multiplex PCR; TCRdb's table is partial and in-frame only. The table records under 300,000 clones, roughly 89% of them present only once. Treatment described: around 19 received Ad26.COV2.S at low or high dose, single or two shots; about 5 received placebo; per-sample allocation not given. All samples were drawn on day 63, counting from the first vaccine or placebo injection. The study's findings and limits: Measures of TCR breadth and depth may have fallen short of total T cell responses. Spike-specific TCR breadth was greater after Ad26.COV2.S than placebo. Breadth, reportedly substantial, characterized the spike-specific CD8+ and CD4+ T cell responses after vaccination.

Sequences were derived from peripheral blood, sampled in a trial of Ad26.COV2.S vaccine versus placebo. The V call is TRBV6-5, the J call TRBJ1-3; the D is unclear. The receptor comes from a person aged 18-65 years who received the Ad26.COV2.S COVID-19 vaccine or a placebo. The CDR3 coding sequence is TGTGCCAGCAGTTACTCGGGCGGACGCTCTGGAAACACCATATATTTT. It yields the protein CASSYSGGRSGNTIYF.